This T cell receptor beta chain was retrieved from a study of shared clonotypes between healthy human individuals. CDR1 is SGHVS, CDR2 FQNEAQ, per germline. This CDR3 is 14 amino acids long. The V and J ends lost 0 bases and 3 bases respectively, with 6 bases between them. Repertoires were generated with immunoSEQ multiplex PCR, while TCRdb's copy carries only in-frame clones and drops some. The sample shows a few million clones, nearly 97% of them seen only once. The sample was naive CD4+ T cells sorted from blood. As for subset: CD45RA+ positively selected. This TCR came from a man younger than 30 in good health. The rearrangement uses TRBV7-8 and TRBJ1-3; D is ambiguous. In DNA, the CDR3 is TGTGCCAGCAGCTTAGCGAGTCTTGGAAACACCATATATTTT. This sequence encodes CASSLASLGNTIYF.